The subject of this entry is one TCR beta chain. The data are from a study of shared clonotypes between healthy human individuals. V was pared by 4 bases and J by 6 bases, with 8 bases of the junction left unmatched. The CDR3 covers 15 residues. Germline V lookup: CDR1 SGHAT, CDR2 FQNNGV. Generated by immunoSEQ multiplex PCR, the TCRdb table keeps only in-frame clones and is missing some. Of a few million clones in the sample, about 92% were seen once. Sequenced input: naive CD4+ T cells sorted from blood. Subset of the sample: CD45RA+ positively selected. The TCR comes from a man between 18 and 35 years old in good health. The chain uses TRBV11-2 and TRBJ2-3; TRBD2 aligns across 9 bases. The CDR3 sequence is CASSSLTSGRDTQYF. The CDR3 coding sequence is TGTGCCAGCAGCTCCCTGACTAGCGGAAGGGATACGCAGTATTTT.